This T cell receptor beta chain derives from a study of vaccination and CD4 T cells after COVID-19. The study, taken as a whole, reports: The study found that a median around 90% of reactive clones in convalescent patients appeared only post-vaccination.

Sequenced with the Oncomine TCR Beta short-read assay was DNA taken from cultured CD4+ T cells. One entry per CDR3 protein, called by TCRdb with MiXCR from the PCR reads. The table lists about 19,000 distinct CDR3 sequences, approximately 56% of them singletons, with approximately 17% in the top ten. The CDR3 covers 17 residues. V shed 4 bases and J 0 bases; nucleotides not matched to a gene: 9. CDR1 and CDR2 (germline): LNHNV, YYDKDF (reference sequence). Comment on this clonotype: What it binds is not known.

The sample's treatment: roughly 11-day PBMC culture with coronavirus spike peptide pools or control peptides (ViraFEST assay). The sequences come from CD4+ T cells from blood, cultured in vitro, collected before SARS-CoV-2 vaccination. The V gene is TRBV15, the J gene TRBJ1-1; the match to TRBD1 covers 9 bases. The sequence came from a human donor who had recovered from COVID-19. The CDR3 region is CATSKDRGSSLNTEAFF. The CDR3 region has the DNA TGTGCCACCAGCAAAGACAGGGGGTCGTCTCTGAACACTGAAGCTTTCTTT.